This passage covers 25 T cell receptor beta chains from one sample sequenced in a study of prognosis after radiotherapy for stage I lung cancer. With two-round multiplex PCR, TCR beta CDR3 sequences were amplified from genomic DNA. For every TRBV and TRBJ gene, a specific primer was used in first-round PCR. TCRdb independently ran MiXCR on the multiplex PCR reads; one entry per CDR3 protein. In the table there are around 15,000 distinct CDR3 sequences, roughly 50% of which are singletons. This specimen was PBMCs, taken before or after stereotactic body radiation therapy (not recorded which). Source of these receptors: a donor aged 50 or older with non-small cell lung cancer.

This clonotype was seen ten or more times. The chain uses TRBV4-2 and TRBJ2-1, with 8 bases aligning to TRBD2. The CDR3 is 16 residues long. With V trimmed by 3 bases and J by 8 bases, 12 bases remained unmatched. Germline-derived CDR1 and CDR2 are LGHNA and YNFKEQ. This CDR3 is CASSHAWTSRIDEQFF. CDR3 sequence (DNA): TGTGCCAGCAGCCATGCCTGGACTAGCCGGATCGATGAGCAGTTCTTC.

The table lists this clonotype with many counts. The chain uses TRBV11-3 and TRBJ2-7; 7 bases agree with TRBD2. The CDR3 length is 16 residues. Germline-derived CDR1 and CDR2 are SGHNT and YENEEA. Trimming cost V 5 bases and J 3 bases; bases outside gene matches: 13. In nucleotides, the CDR3 is TGTGCCAGCAGCCCACGGGAGGCTCAGGTGATCTACGAGCAGTACTTC. It translates to CASSPREAQVIYEQYF. The variable domain in full, with the rest retrieved from reference TRBV11-3 and TRBJ2-7, is EAGVVQSPRYKIIEKKQPVAFWCNPISGHNTLYWYLQNLGQGPELLIRYENEEAVDDSQLPKDRFSAERLKGVDSTLKIQPAELGDSAVYLCASSPREAQVIYEQYFGPGTRLTVT.

There are many counts of this clonotype. The CDR3 is CASSLVGLASGELFF. Written as DNA, the CDR3 is TGTGCCAGCAGCTTGGTGGGACTAGCATCCGGGGAGCTGTTTTTT. V is TRBV5-5 and J is TRBJ2-2; 9 nucleotides align to TRBD2. V shed 0 bases and J 6 bases; nucleotides not matched to a gene: 3. Germline V gene data show CDR1 as SGHKS and CDR2 as YYEKEE (reference sequence). This CDR3 has 15 amino acids.

This clonotype was picked up many times. V and J are TRBV15 and TRBJ2-7, with D possibly being TRBD1 (6 bases). Trimming took 6 bases from V and 2 from J, leaving 17 bases between them. This CDR3 has 15 residues. CDR1 LNHNV and CDR2 YYDKDF come from the germline V gene (reference sequence). CDR3 in amino acids: CATSSVQGITYEQYF. The CDR3 nucleotides are TGTGCCACCAGTAGCGTACAGGGAATTACCTACGAGCAGTACTTC.

The chain carries TRBV20-1 and TRBJ1-5; unclear D gene. V dropped 3 bases and J dropped 0 bases, with 15 bases sitting between them. The CDR3 loop spans 16 amino acids. Germline V gene sequence: CDR1 DFQATT, CDR2 SNEGSKA (reference sequence). The CDR3 region has the DNA TGCAGTGCTAGCTTACCCCGGCCCTATAGCAATCAGCCCCAGCATTTT. Protein: CSASLPRPYSNQPQHF.

This clonotype has a count of ten or more. The gene calls are TRBV5-6 and TRBJ2-5; a possible D gene is TRBD1 (6 bases). V was clipped by 0 bases and J by 4 bases, with 10 bases between them. The CDR3 is 14 amino acids. Germline CDR1 is SGHDT and CDR2 is YYEEEE. For the CDR3, the DNA is TGTGCCAGCAGCTTGGCCTCAGGGGCAGAGACCCAGTACTTC. This encodes CASSLASGAETQYF.

A note on this clonotype: A read error is likely here: a far larger clone is one base away. This chain connects TRBV6-1 to TRBJ1-6; TRBD1 is a possible D gene (6 bases). The CDR3 loop spans 15 amino acids. Per germline, CDR1 MNHNS and CDR2 SASEGT. The germline V and J ends were trimmed by 10 bases and 6 bases, with 19 bases remaining between them. This chain's CDR3 is CAISSSGAGNSPLHF. The CDR3 DNA follows: TGTGCCATTAGTTCTTCAGGGGCGGGTAATTCACCCCTCCACTTT.

The V call is TRBV6-1, the J call TRBJ1-1; possible D gene TRBD1, 5 bases. The ends were cut back, 2 bases at V and 11 bases at J, with 12 bases in the middle. CDR1 is MNHNS, CDR2 SASEGT, per germline. The CDR3 has 12 amino acids. The CDR3 DNA reads TGTGCCAGCAGTGAAACCAGACAGCGTGCTTTCTTT. Its protein is CASSETRQRAFF.

This clonotype was counted ten times or more. The V and J genes are TRBV15 and TRBJ1-1; 7 nucleotides align to TRBD1. Looked up from germline, CDR1 is LNHNV and CDR2 is YYDKDF (reference sequence). The CDR3 length is 15 residues. V was pared by 2 bases and J by 0 bases, with 3 bases of the junction left unmatched. The CDR3 reads CATSRSQGMNTEAFF. DNA for the CDR3: TGTGCCACCAGCAGATCACAGGGGATGAACACTGAAGCTTTCTTT.

This clonotype was seen repeatedly, ten times or more. V and J are TRBV5-6 and TRBJ1-1; D is unclear. Germline V gene sequence: CDR1 SGHDT, CDR2 YYEEEE. This CDR3 has 12 residues. Trimming took 8 bases from V and 6 from J, leaving 14 bases between them. In DNA, the CDR3 is TGTGCCAGTGTTCCCCCCCCTTCTGAAGCTTTCTTT. Amino acid sequence: CASVPPPSEAFF.

This clonotype turned up a few times. The chain has TRBV6-8 and TRBJ2-7; the match to TRBD2 covers 9 bases. Germline assignment: CDR1 MNHGY and CDR2 SAAAGT. The CDR3 is 15 residues long. V was pared by 6 bases and J by 2 bases, with 8 bases of the junction left unmatched. The CDR3 reads CASSRGLAGAYEQYF. For the CDR3, the DNA is TGTGCCAGCAGCAGGGGATTAGCGGGAGCCTACGAGCAGTACTTC.

J is TRBJ2-7 and V is TRBV5-1; D is perhaps TRBD2 (6 bases). Trimming shortened V by 6 bases and J by 2 bases, and 15 bases separated the two germline ends. Germline-derived CDR1 and CDR2 are SGHRS and YFSETQ. The CDR3 consists of 14 residues. Written as DNA, the CDR3 is TGCGCCAGCAACCGGGACGGAGGGACCTACGAGCAGTACTTC. Translation: CASNRDGGTYEQYF.

This chain links TRBV5-1 with TRBJ1-5; D unresolved. The CDR3 runs 16 residues. V was clipped by 0 bases and J by 6 bases, with 16 bases between them. In germline, CDR1 is SGHRS, CDR2 YFSETQ. Here the CDR3 DNA reads TGCGCCAGCAGCTTGGAAAGAACAACGCGTGGTCAGCCCCAGCATTTT. As protein: CASSLERTTRGQPQHF.

This clonotype was seen at least ten times. J is TRBJ2-3 and V is TRBV6-2 or TRBV6-3; a possible D gene is TRBD2 (5 bases). There are 14 residues in the CDR3. Trimming shortened V by 2 bases and J by 4 bases, and 10 bases separated the two germline ends. In germline, CDR1 is MNHEY, CDR2 SVGEGT. The CDR3 coding sequence is TGTGCCAGCAGTTACGCGGAGGCAGCAGATACGCAGTATTTT. Translated: CASSYAEAADTQYF.

This clonotype was observed once. The chain recombines TRBV7-6 with TRBJ2-3, with 8 bases identical to TRBD1. CDR1 and CDR2 (germline): SGHVS, FNYEAQ. This CDR3 comprises 12 residues. Trimming cost V 5 bases and J 12 bases; bases outside gene matches: 7. The CDR3: CASSPLRGRQYF. As DNA, the CDR3 is TGTGCCAGCAGCCCGCTCAGGGGGCGCCAGTATTTT.

Ten or more counts support this clonotype. The V gene is TRBV20-1, the J gene TRBJ2-3, with D possibly TRBD1 on 7 matching bases. The CDR3 runs to 17 residues. Germline V CDR1 and CDR2: DFQATT, SNEGSKA (reference sequence). V lost 8 bases and J 3 bases, leaving 27 bases between the germline ends. The DNA of the CDR3 is TGCAGTACTACTAGTGGGGGGCGACAGGGTGGAACAGATACGCAGTATTTT. Translated, it gives CSTTSGGRQGGTDTQYF.

The chain uses TRBV15 and TRBJ1-1; D is perhaps TRBD1 (5 bases). Germline CDR1 and CDR2: LNHNV and YYDKDF (reference sequence). This CDR3 has 13 amino acids. Trimming shortened V by 3 bases and J by 3 bases, and 8 bases separated the two germline ends. Here the CDR3 DNA reads TGTGCCACCAGCAGCCAGGGAGACACTGAAGCTTTCTTT. Translating it yields CATSSQGDTEAFF.

This chain joins TRBV20-1 and TRBJ2-7; either TRBD1 or TRBD2 may supply D (5 bases each). This CDR3 has 14 residues. V shed 3 bases and J shed 2 bases, with 14 bases lying between them. In germline, CDR1 is DFQATT, CDR2 SNEGSKA (reference sequence). The CDR3 here is CSASLQGVAYEQYF. Here the CDR3 DNA reads TGCAGTGCTAGCCTGCAGGGAGTGGCCTACGAGCAGTACTTC.

The J gene is TRBJ1-2, the V gene TRBV6-2 or TRBV6-3; 7 nucleotides match TRBD1. There are 15 residues in the CDR3. CDR1 and CDR2 (germline): MNHEY, SVGEGT. Trimming removed 0 bases from V and 8 bases from J; junction bases left unmatched: 9. The CDR3 reads CASSYSTGTVEGYTF. The CDR3 region has the DNA TGTGCCAGCAGTTACTCGACAGGGACAGTCGAAGGCTACACCTTC.

This clonotype was picked up many times. This chain uses TRBV18 with TRBJ2-1; 9 nucleotides align to TRBD2. V shed 4 bases and J 4 bases; nucleotides not matched to a gene: 5. Germline V gene sequence: CDR1 KGHSH, CDR2 LQKENI. The CDR3 extends over 15 amino acids. CDR3 sequence (DNA): TGTGCCAGCTCACTATCTAGCGGGATGTACAATGAGCAGTTCTTC. This codes for CASSLSSGMYNEQFF.

This clonotype has at least ten counts. The chain carries TRBV29-1 and TRBJ2-1, with a possible D match to TRBD2 (6 bases). The germline V gene has CDR1 SQVTM and CDR2 ANQGSEA. The germline V and J ends were trimmed by 2 bases and 13 bases, with 21 bases remaining between them. There are 14 residues in the CDR3. The CDR3 sequence is CSVERLATWVGQFF. CDR3 nucleotides: TGCAGCGTTGAACGGCTAGCGACCTGGGTCGGACAGTTCTTC.

At least ten counts were recorded for this clonotype. The genes are TRBV6-1 and TRBJ1-4, with TRBD1 as a possible D gene (5 bases). Between the trimmed V and J ends, which lost 8 bases and 4 bases, there was a span of 11 bases. This CDR3 is 13 amino acids long. Germline CDR1 and CDR2: MNHNS and SASEGT. The chain's CDR3 is CASYWGSNEKLFF. The CDR3 DNA follows: TGTGCCAGCTATTGGGGGAGTAATGAAAAACTGTTTTTT.

Comments on this clonotype: A single base is all that separates this from a far larger clone, so a read error is likely. The V and J genes are TRBV6-2 or TRBV6-3 and TRBJ1-5, with D unresolved. The germline V and J ends were trimmed by 5 bases and 0 bases, with 8 bases remaining between them. Germline V CDR1 and CDR2: MNHEY, SVGEGT. The length of the CDR3 is 14 residues. Written as DNA, the CDR3 is TGTGCCAGCAGTGGAGCGGGTAGCAATCAGCCCCAGCATTTT. Residues: CASSGAGSNQPQHF.

This clonotype was observed a few times. A much bigger clone sits one base away, suggesting this may be a read error. V gene TRBV29-1 combines with J gene TRBJ2-7, with 7 positions matching TRBD1. The germline V gene encodes CDR1 SQVTM and CDR2 ANQGSEA. The CDR3 totals 14 residues. J gave up 3 bases and V 6 bases, and 11 bases lay outside the gene matches. CDR3 region: CSVRRQGCSYEQYF. The CDR3 nucleotides are TGCAGCGTAAGAAGACAGGGATGTAGCTACGAGCAGTACTTC.

This clonotype occurred many times. This rearrangement joins TRBV19 to TRBJ1-1; weak D call: TRBD1 (5 bases). The V end lost 5 bases, the J end lost 2 bases, and 24 bases lay between the germline ends. The CDR3 is 18 amino acids. Germline-derived CDR1 and CDR2 are LNHDA and SQIVND (reference sequence). This CDR3 is CASSARGRGTGRNTEAFF. In DNA form, the CDR3 reads TGTGCCAGTAGTGCGCGGGGGAGGGGAACGGGGAGAAACACTGAAGCTTTCTTT.